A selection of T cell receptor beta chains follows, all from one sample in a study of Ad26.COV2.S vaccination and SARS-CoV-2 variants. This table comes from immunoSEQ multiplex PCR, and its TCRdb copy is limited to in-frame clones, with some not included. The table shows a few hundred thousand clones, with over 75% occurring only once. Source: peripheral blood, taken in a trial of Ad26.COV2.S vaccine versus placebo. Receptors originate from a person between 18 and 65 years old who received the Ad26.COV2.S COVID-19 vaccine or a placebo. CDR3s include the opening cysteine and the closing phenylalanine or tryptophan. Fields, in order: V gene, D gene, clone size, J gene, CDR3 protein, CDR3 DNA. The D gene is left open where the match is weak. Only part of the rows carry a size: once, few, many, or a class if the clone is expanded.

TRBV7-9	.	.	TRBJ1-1	CASSVGFGEAFF	TGTGCCAGCAGCGTAGGCTTTGGTGAAGCTTTCTTT
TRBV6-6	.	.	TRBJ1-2	CASSYSAESNYGYTF	TGTGCCAGCAGTTACTCGGCCGAGTCTAACTATGGCTACACCTTC
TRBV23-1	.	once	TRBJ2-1	CASTSPEGTLSYNEQFF	TGCGCCAGCACCTCGCCGGAAGGGACCCTCTCCTACAATGAGCAGTTCTTC
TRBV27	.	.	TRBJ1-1	CASRFGNTEAFF	TGTGCCAGCAGGTTCGGGAACACTGAAGCTTTCTTT
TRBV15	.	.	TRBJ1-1	CATSRDPQRNTEAFF	TGTGCCACCAGCAGAGATCCTCAAAGGAACACTGAAGCTTTCTTT
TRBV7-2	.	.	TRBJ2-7	CASSRPDLNSYEQYF	TGTGCCAGCAGCCGCCCAGACTTGAATTCCTACGAGCAGTACTTC
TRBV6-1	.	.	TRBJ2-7	CASSESSALLFNEQYF	TGTGCCAGCAGTGAATCGTCAGCCCTATTATTTAACGAGCAGTACTTC
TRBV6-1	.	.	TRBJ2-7	CASSEAWGQSSYEQYF	TGTGCCAGCAGTGAAGCATGGGGTCAAAGCTCCTACGAGCAGTACTTC
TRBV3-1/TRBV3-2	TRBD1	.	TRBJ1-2	CASSQGTDPNYGYTF	TGTGCCAGCAGCCAGGGGACAGACCCTAACTATGGCTACACCTTC
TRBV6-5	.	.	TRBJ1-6	CASSYSSRLPYSPLHF	TGTGCCAGCAGTTACTCGAGTAGACTACCTTATTCACCCCTCCACTTT
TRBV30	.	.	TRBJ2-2	CAWSLGAGELFF	TGTGCCTGGAGTTTGGGAGCCGGGGAGCTGTTTTTT
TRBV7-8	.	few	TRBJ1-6	CASSQREGSPLHF	TGTGCCAGCAGCCAGCGAGAAGGTTCACCCCTCCACTTT
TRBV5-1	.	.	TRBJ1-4	CASSLAGVPNEKLFF	TGCGCCAGCAGCTTGGCCGGGGTGCCTAATGAAAAACTGTTTTTT
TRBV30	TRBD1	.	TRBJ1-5	CAWSQGGAGNQPQHF	TGTGCCTGGAGCCAGGGGGGGGCGGGCAATCAGCCCCAGCATTTT
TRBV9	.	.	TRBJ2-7	CASSTRYESYEQYF	TGTGCCAGCAGCACCCGTTATGAGTCCTACGAGCAGTACTTC
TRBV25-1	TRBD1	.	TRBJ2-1	CASSEPRQGDNEQFF	TGTGCCAGCAGTGAACCCCGACAGGGTGACAATGAGCAGTTCTTC
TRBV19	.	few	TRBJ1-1	CASTFSIQGISEAFF	TGTGCCAGTACGTTCTCCATACAGGGAATCTCTGAAGCTTTCTTT